This entry lists 19 T cell receptor beta chains sequenced from one sample in a study of control samples from healthy donors and cancer patients. The assay was immunoSEQ multiplex PCR, and TCRdb's table has in-frame clones only and misses some. The top ten clones hold 30% to 40% of a sample with approximately 90,000 clones, around 85% of them seen once. The sample taken for sequencing was PBMCs. All receptors derive from a man aged 65-85 years with lung cancer.

This clone came up a few times. The rearrangement links TRBV7-9 to TRBJ1-5, with D hard to call. V lost 2 bases, J lost 2 bases, and 7 bases lay in between. Germline loops: CDR1 SEHNR, CDR2 FQNEAQ (reference sequence). CDR3 length: 14 residues. CDR3 protein: CASSLSPGNQPQHF. CDR3 DNA sequence: TGTGCCAGCAGCTTATCCCCAGGCAATCAGCCCCAGCATTTT.

The chain employs TRBV12-5 and TRBJ2-1; 9 bases map to TRBD1. Germline V gene data show CDR1 as LGHNT and CDR2 as FRNRAP. V dropped 6 bases and J dropped 6; count of bases not matched to a gene: 12. This CDR3 comprises 16 residues. Here the CDR3 DNA reads TGTGCTAGTGGCAACGACCGGGACAGGGTGTCCAATGAGCAGTTCTTC. Protein product: CASGNDRDRVSNEQFF.

This chain links TRBV6-2 or TRBV6-3 with TRBJ2-5; D remains ambiguous. Between the trimmed V and J ends, which lost 2 bases and 2 bases, there was a span of 15 bases. Germline V gene sequence: CDR1 MNHEY, CDR2 SVGEGT. The CDR3 is made up of 16 amino acids. CDR3 protein: CASSYPLGVPQETQYF. CDR3 bases: TGTGCCAGCAGTTACCCATTGGGCGTCCCTCAAGAGACCCAGTACTTC.

This chain links TRBV5-4 with TRBJ2-7, with 8 bases lining up with TRBD1. Germline V CDR1 and CDR2: SGHNT, YYREEE (reference sequence). V was clipped by 2 bases and J by 4 bases; unmatched bases: 14. The CDR3 has 17 residues. In nucleotides, the CDR3 is TGTGCCAGCAGCTTAATTACCGGACAGGGTAGATCTTACGAGCAGTACTTC. Protein product: CASSLITGQGRSYEQYF.

The chain joins TRBV6-1 to TRBJ2-2; no firm D call. The CDR3 contains 13 residues. Trimming took off 2 bases at V and 13 bases at J, with 14 bases between the two ends. Germline V gene data show CDR1 as MNHNS and CDR2 as SASEGT. The CDR3 coding sequence is TGTGCCAGCAGTGAAAATGGGGTTGGAAGGCTGTTTTTT. Encoded protein: CASSENGVGRLFF.

J is TRBJ2-4 and V is TRBV6-5, with TRBD1 matching over 9 bases. The CDR3 has 15 amino acids. Germline V CDR1 and CDR2: MNHEY, SVGAGI. J was trimmed by 8 bases and V by 7 bases; bases with no gene match: 12. The CDR3 bases are TGTGCCAGCACCGAACCGGGACAGGGCAGGTACATTCAGTACTTC. Its protein product is CASTEPGQGRYIQYF.

The rearrangement links TRBV6-5 to TRBJ1-6; weak D call: TRBD1 (5 bases). The CDR3 totals 15 residues. Germline V gene data show CDR1 as MNHEY and CDR2 as SVGAGI. V was pared by 2 bases and J by 2 bases, with 7 bases between. The CDR3 bases are TGTGCCAGCAGTTACGGGGCACCCTATAATTCACCCCTCCACTTT. Its protein is CASSYGAPYNSPLHF.

This clone was counted once. This rearrangement joins TRBV7-2 to TRBJ2-5; D is unclear. The CDR3 covers 14 residues. The germline CDR1 and CDR2 sequences are SGHTA and FQGNSA. The germline V and J ends were trimmed by 1 base and 1 base, with 7 bases remaining between them. CDR3 sequence (DNA): TGTGCCAGCAGCTTAGTGGTCAGCCAAGAGACCCAGTACTTC. It codes for CASSLVVSQETQYF. Looking up the rest from reference TRBV7-2 and TRBJ2-5 gives the full variable domain: GAGVSQSPSNKVTEKGKDVELRCDPISGHTALYWYRQSLGQGLEFLIYFQGNSAPDKSGLPSDRFSAERTGGSVSTLTIQRTQQEDSAVYLCASSLVVSQETQYFGPGTRLLVL.

The chain carries TRBV7-3 and TRBJ2-5, with 15 bases fitting TRBD2. Germline V gene data show CDR1 as SGHTA and CDR2 as FQGTGA. This CDR3 contains 16 residues. V gave up 3 bases and J gave up 2 bases; unmatched junction bases: 1. CDR3 DNA sequence: TGTGCCAGCAGCTTGGGACTAGCGGGGGGTCAAGAGACCCAGTACTTC. Translation gives CASSLGLAGGQETQYF.

The chain employs TRBV11-2 and TRBJ2-3; no reliable D call. From germline, CDR1 is SGHAT and CDR2 FQNNGV. The CDR3 is made up of 15 amino acids. V gave up 3 bases and J gave up 3 bases, with 13 bases separating them. CDR3 residues: CASSLASFDTDTQYF. DNA for the CDR3: TGTGCCAGCAGCTTGGCCTCCTTCGATACAGATACGCAGTATTTT.

This chain connects TRBV5-1 to TRBJ2-1; tentative D call: TRBD1 (5 bases). This CDR3 region has 14 residues. V was pared by 4 bases and J by 6 bases, with 14 bases between. In germline, CDR1 is SGHRS, CDR2 YFSETQ. The CDR3 sequence is CASSLQGTSNEQFF. The CDR3 region has the DNA TGCGCCAGCAGCCTGCAGGGCACCTCCAATGAGCAGTTCTTC. Variable domain in full (rest from reference TRBV5-1 and TRBJ2-1): KAGVTQTPRYLIKTRGQQVTLSCSPISGHRSVSWYQQTPGQGLQFLFEYFSETQRNKGNFPGRFSGRQFSNSRSEMNVSTLELGDSALYLCASSLQGTSNEQFFGPGTRLTVL.

This clone was found once. V is TRBV6-5 and J is TRBJ1-1, with D tentatively TRBD1 (6 bases). The germline gives CDR1 MNHEY, CDR2 SVGAGI. The CDR3 consists of 14 residues. The V end was cut by 6 bases, the J end by 1 base, with 12 bases between. DNA for the CDR3: TGTGCCAGCAGGAAGGAAGGGGGGAACACTGAAGCTTTCTTT. This encodes CASRKEGGNTEAFF.

The chain joins TRBV5-1 to TRBJ2-7; D remains ambiguous. Germline CDR1 and CDR2: SGHRS and YFSETQ. This CDR3 is 15 amino acids long. V was trimmed by 4 bases and J by 4 bases, leaving 18 bases between them. The CDR3 loop reads CASSISATVKYEQYF. As DNA, the CDR3 is TGCGCCAGCAGCATATCGGCCACAGTCAAATACGAGCAGTACTTC. The full variable domain, in which reference TRBV5-1 and TRBJ2-7 provide the parts outside the CDR3, is KAGVTQTPRYLIKTRGQQVTLSCSPISGHRSVSWYQQTPGQGLQFLFEYFSETQRNKGNFPGRFSGRQFSNSRSEMNVSTLELGDSALYLCASSISATVKYEQYFGPGTRLTVT.

The gene calls are TRBV6-5 and TRBJ2-3; maybe TRBD2 (5 bases). CDR3 length: 14 amino acids. V lost 6 bases and J lost 3, with 13 bases in between. Germline CDR1 reads MNHEY; CDR2 reads SVGAGI. The chain's CDR3 is CASSPGRRTDTQYF. Here the CDR3 DNA reads TGTGCCAGCAGCCCCGGTAGGAGGACAGATACGCAGTATTTT.

This clone was counted a few times. The CDR3 nucleotides are TGTGCCAGCAGTCTCCGGACTGCTAGCACAGATACGCAGTATTTT. It encodes CASSLRTASTDTQYF. This rearrangement joins TRBV27 to TRBJ2-3; the D gene is possibly TRBD2 (5 bases). The V end was cut by 5 bases, the J end by 0 bases, with 12 bases between. The V gene's germline CDR1 is MNHEY and CDR2 SMNVEV (reference sequence). This CDR3 has 15 residues.

In this sample, this clone turned up a few times. V and J are TRBV14 and TRBJ2-1; 10 bases fit TRBD2. The V gene end was trimmed by 0 bases and the J gene end by 2 bases; junction bases not matched to a gene: 1. Germline CDR1 SGHDN, CDR2 FVKESK. CDR3 length equals 16 residues. CDR3 sequence: CASSQELAGTYNEQFF. CDR3 nucleotides: TGTGCCAGCAGCCAAGAACTAGCGGGGACCTACAATGAGCAGTTCTTC. Looking up the rest from reference TRBV14 and TRBJ2-1 gives the full variable domain: EAGVTQFPSHSVIEKGQTVTLRCDPISGHDNLYWYRRVMGKEIKFLLHFVKESKQDESGMPNNRFLAERTGGTYSTLKVQPAELEDSGVYFCASSQELAGTYNEQFFGPGTRLTVL.

The rearrangement joins TRBV10-3 to TRBJ1-2, with D perhaps TRBD1 (5 bases). Germline V gene data show CDR1 as ENHRY and CDR2 as SYGVKD. V was pared by 4 bases and J by 2 bases, with 20 bases between. This CDR3 is 17 amino acids long. CDR3 residues: CAISASPGSGRNYGYTF. As DNA, the CDR3 is TGTGCCATCAGTGCTTCCCCCGGGTCAGGGCGAAACTATGGCTACACCTTC.

V and J are TRBV5-4 and TRBJ2-3; TRBD1 is a possible D gene (6 bases). The V gene lost 6 bases and the J gene lost 4 bases, with 18 bases spanning the gap. The germline V gene encodes CDR1 SGHNT and CDR2 YYREEE (reference sequence). This CDR3 has 15 amino acids. The CDR3 sequence is CASNHYRVGADTQYF. Written as DNA, the CDR3 is TGTGCCAGCAACCACTACAGGGTAGGGGCAGATACGCAGTATTTT.

The genes are TRBV7-6 and TRBJ2-3; maybe TRBD2 (5 bases). Trimming left V 0 bases short and J 5 bases short, with 9 bases between. CDR1 SGHVS and CDR2 FNYEAQ come from the germline V gene. CDR3 length equals 14 residues. CDR3 residues: CASSLALAGDTQYF. The CDR3 DNA is TGTGCCAGCAGCTTAGCCCTAGCAGGAGATACGCAGTATTTT.